This T cell receptor (beta chain) stems from a study of OX40 agonist ivuxolimab in advanced cancers. Study-wide background: The patients received ivuxolimab by intravenous route every 2 weeks at 0.01 to 10 mg/kg.

Assay: immunoSEQ multiplex PCR; the TCRdb copy retains only in-frame clones and omits some. The data show 65,000 to 95,000 clones, over 75% seen once. Germline trimming cut 2 bases from V and 3 bases from J; bases unmatched to any gene: 3. This CDR3 spans 14 amino acids. The V gene's germline CDR1 is GTSNPN and CDR2 SVGIG (reference sequence). For this clone: As yet, its antigen is unknown.

Study conclusions and caveats: There was clonal expansion of CD4+ and CD8+ blood T cells by week 6 at 0.1 to 3.0 mg/kg.

This TCR was recovered from an adult with an advanced solid tumor such as melanoma, head and neck, liver or kidney cancer. The chain employs TRBV30 and TRBJ2-3; 9 bases map to TRBD2. The sequenced sample was CD4+ or CD8+ T cells sorted from blood, obtained in a trial of the OX40 agonist ivuxolimab. As DNA, the CDR3 is TGTGCCTGGAGTACCCTAGCGGGAACAGATACGCAGTATTTT. Translation: CAWSTLAGTDTQYF.